One and the same sample provided the 21 T cell receptor beta chains below, sequenced in a study of early T cells in non-severe SARS-CoV-2 infection. TCRdb recomputed calls from the 5' RACE reads with MiXCR, one row per CDR3 protein. The sample carries 35,000 to 50,000 distinct CDR3 sequences, approximately 6.2% recorded once. The sample consisted of whole blood, taken at baseline. The origin of the receptors is an adult who was a healthcare worker with PCR-confirmed SARS-CoV-2 infection or an uninfected control (not recorded which).

This clonotype was counted at least ten times. The gene calls are TRBV7-2 and TRBJ1-1; D unclear. This CDR3 region has 14 residues. Germline loops: CDR1 SGHTA, CDR2 FQGNSA. The germline V and J ends were trimmed by 1 base and 5 bases, with 11 bases remaining between them. The CDR3 DNA is TGTGCCAGCAGCTTAGATTATACGGGGACTGAAGCTTTCTTT. This gives the protein CASSLDYTGTEAFF.

This clonotype has ten or more counts. The V and J genes are TRBV5-1 and TRBJ2-3, with TRBD2 matching 9 bases. V shed 4 bases, J shed 1 base, and the junction held 7 bases outside the gene matches. The CDR3 has 16 residues. Germline V CDR1 and CDR2: SGHRS, YFSETQ. The CDR3 coding sequence is TGCGCCAGCAGCCCCCCTGTAGCGGGGGGCACAGATACGCAGTATTTT. It translates to CASSPPVAGGTDTQYF.

This clonotype was seen ten or more times. The chain has TRBV7-2 and TRBJ2-1; 10 nucleotides line up with TRBD1. Germline values: CDR1 SGHTA, CDR2 FQGNSA. The CDR3 has 15 residues. V was clipped by 3 bases and J by 4 bases; unmatched bases: 3. As DNA, the CDR3 is TGTGCCAGCAGCTTCGCGGGACAGGGGTACAATGAGCAGTTCTTC. Protein sequence: CASSFAGQGYNEQFF.

This clonotype was recorded a few times. The chain employs TRBV27 and TRBJ2-5; weak D call: TRBD1 (5 bases). CDR1 and CDR2 from the germline V gene are MNHEY and SMNVEV (reference sequence). This CDR3 comprises 11 residues. V was shortened by 8 bases and J by 7 bases, with 11 bases between the two germline ends. CDR3 region: CASVGQGTQYF. Written as DNA, the CDR3 is TGTGCCAGCGTTGGCCAGGGGACCCAGTACTTC.

This chain links TRBV7-2 with TRBJ2-7, with 12 bases identical to TRBD2. CDR1 and CDR2 (germline): SGHTA, FQGNSA. The CDR3 runs to 14 residues. V shed 5 bases and J 2 bases; nucleotides not matched to a gene: 1. The CDR3 DNA sequence: TGTGCCAGCAGCGGACTAGCGGGGACCTACGAGCAGTACTTC. Its protein product is CASSGLAGTYEQYF.

The chain is built from TRBV30 and TRBJ2-7; D perhaps matches TRBD1 (5 bases). Germline-derived CDR1 and CDR2 are GTSNPN and SVGIG (reference sequence). V lost 4 bases and J 2 bases, leaving 12 bases between the germline ends. The CDR3 covers 13 residues. DNA of the CDR3: TGTGCCTGGACCCCAGGGCCCCCCTACGAGCAGTACTTC. Residues: CAWTPGPPYEQYF.

The rearrangement uses TRBV11-2 and TRBJ2-7; tentatively, D is TRBD2 (5 bases). This CDR3 comprises 15 residues. The V gene's germline CDR1 is SGHAT and CDR2 FQNNGV. V lost 5 bases and J 3 bases, leaving 17 bases between the germline ends. Written as DNA, the CDR3 is TGTGCCAGCAGCCCCTCCGGGGAGTCGCGCTACGAGCAGTACTTC. Its translation: CASSPSGESRYEQYF. Looking up the rest from reference TRBV11-2 and TRBJ2-7 gives the full variable domain: EAGVAQSPRYKIIEKRQSVAFWCNPISGHATLYWYQQILGQGPKLLIQFQNNGVVDDSQLPKDRFSAERLKGVDSTLKIQPAKLEDSAVYLCASSPSGESRYEQYFGPGTRLTVT.

In this sample, this clonotype turned up a few times. The chain uses TRBV5-5 and TRBJ2-7; the match to TRBD1 covers 11 bases. V shed 5 bases, J shed 6 bases, and the junction held 7 bases outside the gene matches. Germline V gene lookup returns CDR1 SGHKS and CDR2 YYEKEE (reference sequence). This CDR3 spans 14 amino acids. This chain's CDR3 is CASRDRGLIGEQYF. CDR3 DNA sequence: TGTGCCAGCAGGGACAGGGGGCTAATAGGCGAGCAGTACTTC.

V gene TRBV27 combines with J gene TRBJ2-2, with TRBD2 matching over 7 bases. CDR3 length: 15 amino acids. The J segment lost 2 bases and the V segment lost 2 bases, leaving 2 bases of the junction unmatched. Germline assignment: CDR1 MNHEY and CDR2 SMNVEV (reference sequence). The CDR3 is CASSLAGVNTGELFF. The CDR3 nucleotides read TGTGCCAGCAGTTTAGCGGGGGTCAACACCGGGGAGCTGTTTTTT.

This clonotype showed up many times. The chain has TRBV20-1 and TRBJ1-5; 9 bases match TRBD1. This CDR3 has 16 amino acids. V lost 1 base to trimming and J lost 7 bases; unmatched junction nucleotides: 11. The germline gives CDR1 DFQATT, CDR2 SNEGSKA (reference sequence). The CDR3 DNA is TGCAGTGCTAGAGCACCCGGGACAGGGCTAGGGCAGCCCCAGCATTTT. Residues: CSARAPGTGLGQPQHF.

This clonotype was recorded many times. This chain links TRBV7-2 with TRBJ2-2, with D tentatively TRBD1 (5 bases). The germline CDR1 and CDR2 sequences are SGHTA and FQGNSA. The CDR3 covers 15 residues. V gave up 3 bases and J gave up 4 bases, with 12 bases separating them. CDR3 sequence (DNA): TGTGCCAGCAGCTTCAAGGGGCGTAGCACCGGGGAGCTGTTTTTT. This sequence encodes CASSFKGRSTGELFF.

This clonotype was seen a few times. The chain employs TRBV3-1 and TRBJ2-1; 14 positions match TRBD2. The V and J ends lost 4 bases and 9 bases, in that order; junction bases with no gene match: 8. The length of the CDR3 is 16 residues. The germline V gene encodes CDR1 LGHDT and CDR2 YNNKEL (reference sequence). The CDR3 DNA sequence: TGTGCCAGCAGCCCCTGGACTAGCGGGGGGCTCACTGAGCAGTTCTTC. It encodes CASSPWTSGGLTEQFF.

Only one count was recorded for this clonotype. The chain has TRBV7-6 and TRBJ2-3; D unresolved. Germline assignment: CDR1 SGHVS and CDR2 FNYEAQ. The ends were cut back, 1 base at V and 0 bases at J, with 8 bases in the middle. CDR3 length equals 15 residues. The CDR3 region is CASSLDRTSTDTQYF. CDR3 sequence (DNA): TGTGCCAGCAGCTTAGATCGGACCAGCACAGATACGCAGTATTTT.

The V gene is TRBV6-2 or TRBV6-3, the J gene TRBJ2-7; 9 bases agree with TRBD1. The CDR3 loop spans 14 amino acids. After removal of 2 bases from V and 3 bases from J, the junction contained 2 bases not matched to a gene. CDR1 and CDR2 (germline): MNHEY, SVGEGT. DNA for the CDR3: TGTGCCAGCAGTTACCTGGGACAGGGCTACGAGCAGTACTTC. The encoded protein is CASSYLGQGYEQYF.

For this clonotype: The CDR3 does not end in the conserved phenylalanine or tryptophan, so this is likely a read error. The chain employs TRBV24-1 and TRBJ1-4, with TRBD1 identical over 9 bases. The V gene end was trimmed by 4 bases and the J gene end by 8 bases; junction bases not matched to a gene: 7. CDR1 KGHDR and CDR2 SFDVKD come from the germline V gene. The CDR3 spans 15 residues. The CDR3 nucleotides read TGTGCCACCAGTGACACCGGACAGGGGTTCGAAAAACTGTTTTTA. Translated, it gives CATSDTGQGFEKLFL.

This clonotype was seen many times. The rearrangement uses TRBV20-1 and TRBJ1-5; D is perhaps TRBD1 (6 bases). Germline V gene data show CDR1 as DFQATT and CDR2 as SNEGSKA (reference sequence). The CDR3 is made up of 16 amino acids. Trimming took 0 bases from V and 0 from J, leaving 12 bases between them. This chain's CDR3 is CSARERDNYSNQPQHF. In nucleotides, the CDR3 is TGCAGTGCTAGAGAACGGGACAACTATAGCAATCAGCCCCAGCATTTT.

V gene TRBV5-1 combines with J gene TRBJ2-1; a possible D gene is TRBD1 (5 bases). The germline CDR1 and CDR2 sequences are SGHRS and YFSETQ. V was shortened by 2 bases and J by 7 bases, with 10 bases between the two germline ends. The CDR3 contains 13 residues. CDR3 nucleotides: TGCGCCAGCAGCTTCATCAGGGAAAATGAGCAGTTCTTC. Translating it yields CASSFIRENEQFF. The full variable domain, in which reference TRBV5-1 and TRBJ2-1 provide the parts outside the CDR3, is KAGVTQTPRYLIKTRGQQVTLSCSPISGHRSVSWYQQTPGQGLQFLFEYFSETQRNKGNFPGRFSGRQFSNSRSEMNVSTLELGDSALYLCASSFIRENEQFFGPGTRLTVL.

This clonotype has a handful of counts. The chain has TRBV5-1 and TRBJ2-5; a weak D match, TRBD2 (6 bases). Trimming took off 4 bases at V and 1 base at J, with 20 bases between the two ends. This CDR3 comprises 17 residues. Germline V CDR1 and CDR2: SGHRS, YFSETQ. The CDR3, as DNA: TGCGCCAGCAGCCCGACCGGGGGACGGCAACCCCAAGAGACCCAGTACTTC. This codes for CASSPTGGRQPQETQYF. Looking up the rest from reference TRBV5-1 and TRBJ2-5 gives the full variable domain: KAGVTQTPRYLIKTRGQQVTLSCSPISGHRSVSWYQQTPGQGLQFLFEYFSETQRNKGNFPGRFSGRQFSNSRSEMNVSTLELGDSALYLCASSPTGGRQPQETQYFGPGTRLLVL.

This clonotype was seen ten or more times. The V gene is TRBV3-1, the J gene TRBJ1-4, with D perhaps TRBD1 (6 bases). Germline CDR1 LGHDT, CDR2 YNNKEL (reference sequence). Deletions cut 2 bases from V and 7 bases from J, with 11 bases between. The CDR3 loop spans 14 amino acids. CDR3 nucleotides: TGTGCCAGCAGCCAATACAGGGAGACTGAAAAACTGTTTTTT. It translates to CASSQYRETEKLFF.

This clonotype has a single count. Being one base from a much bigger clone, this may be a read error. The missing conserved phenylalanine or tryptophan at the end of this CDR3 makes a read error likely. The chain uses TRBV12-3 or TRBV12-4 and TRBJ1-1; D may be TRBD1 (5 bases). With 3 bases removed from V and 6 bases from J, the gap between germline ends came to 11 bases. The CDR3 runs to 13 residues. CDR3 loop: CASSFQGVPEAFS. CDR3 DNA: TGTGCCAGCAGTTTTCAAGGGGTACCTGAAGCTTTCTCT.

This chain connects TRBV7-2 to TRBJ2-2; D is unclear. Trimming took off 8 bases at V and 1 base at J, with 11 bases between the two ends. Germline CDR1 SGHTA, CDR2 FQGNSA. This CDR3 region has 14 residues. Written as DNA, the CDR3 is TGTGCCAGCGCATCCGCTGTGAACACCGGGGAGCTGTTTTTT. Translating gives CASASAVNTGELFF.